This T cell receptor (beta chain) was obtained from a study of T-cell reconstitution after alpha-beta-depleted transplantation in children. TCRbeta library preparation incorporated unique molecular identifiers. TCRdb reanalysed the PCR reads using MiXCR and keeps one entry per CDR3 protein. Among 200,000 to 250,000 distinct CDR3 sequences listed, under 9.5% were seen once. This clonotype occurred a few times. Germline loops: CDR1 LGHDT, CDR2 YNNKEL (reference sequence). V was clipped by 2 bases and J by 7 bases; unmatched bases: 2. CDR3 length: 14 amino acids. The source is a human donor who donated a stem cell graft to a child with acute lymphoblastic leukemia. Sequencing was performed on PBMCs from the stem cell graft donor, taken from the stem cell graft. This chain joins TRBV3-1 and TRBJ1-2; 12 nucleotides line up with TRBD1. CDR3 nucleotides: TGTGCCAGCAGCCAACGGGACAGGGGGCCTGGCTACACCTTC. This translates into CASSQRDRGPGYTF. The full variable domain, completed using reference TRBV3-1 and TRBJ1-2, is DTAVSQTPKYLVTQMGNDKSIKCEQNLGHDTMYWYKQDSKKFLKIMFSYNNKELIINETVPNRFSPKSPDKAHLNLHINSLELGDSAVYFCASSQRDRGPGYTFGSGTRLTVV.